This TCR beta chain was retrieved from a study of blood T cell repertoires in COVID-19. Clones were read by immunoSEQ multiplex PCR, and TCRdb kept only the in-frame ones, dropping some. The table shows just over 300,000 clones, with roughly 90% occurring only once. Germline CDR1 and CDR2: SGHTA and FQGNSA. The CDR3 sequence is 14 residues long. V gave up 8 bases and J gave up 3 bases; unmatched junction bases: 5. The chain joins TRBV7-2 to TRBJ1-3; 9 bases are a match to TRBD1. The specimen sequenced was peripheral blood. The TCR comes from a woman aged 30 to 39 with COVID-19, enrolled during active disease. The CDR3 region is CASGQGLVGNTIYF. DNA of the CDR3: TGTGCCAGCGGACAGGGGCTGGTTGGAAACACCATATATTTT.